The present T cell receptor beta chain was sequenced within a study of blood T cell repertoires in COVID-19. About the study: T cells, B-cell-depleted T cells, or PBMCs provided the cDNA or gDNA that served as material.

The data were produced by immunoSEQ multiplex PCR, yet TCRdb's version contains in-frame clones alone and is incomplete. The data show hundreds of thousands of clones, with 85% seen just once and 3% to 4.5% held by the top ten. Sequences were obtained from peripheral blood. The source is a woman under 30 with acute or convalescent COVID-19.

The CDR3 region is CASSLTNPGSYEQYF. The DNA of the CDR3 is TGTGCCAGCAGTTTAACGAACCCGGGGTCCTACGAGCAGTACTTC. The gene calls are TRBV28 and TRBJ2-7; the D gene is possibly TRBD2 (5 bases). Trimming pared 2 bases from V and 1 base from J, leaving 12 bases between. Looked up from germline, CDR1 is MDHEN and CDR2 is SYDVKM. This CDR3 spans 15 amino acids. Filled out from reference TRBV28 and TRBJ2-7, the complete variable domain reads DVKVTQSSRYLVKRTGEKVFLECVQDMDHENMFWYRQDPGLGLRLIYFSYDVKMKEKGDIPEGYSVSREKKERFSLILESASTNQTSMYLCASSLTNPGSYEQYFGPGTRLTVT.